A selection of T cell receptor beta chains follows, all from one sample in a study of shared clonotypes between healthy human individuals. Only in-frame clones appear in the TCRdb table, and some are missing; sequencing was by immunoSEQ multiplex PCR. The sample lists 500,000 to 550,000 clones, around 95% occurring once. Sequenced input: naive CD4+ T cells sorted from blood. The receptors shown here come from a woman under 40 in good health. Each CDR3 is given with its conserved first and last residue.

cdr3_aa	v_call	j_call
CASSLGGQENTIYF	TRBV5-1	TRBJ1-3
CASSPHGGADSYEQYF	TRBV11-2	TRBJ2-7
CASSPPGDPGANVLTF	TRBV28	TRBJ2-6
CAIRKMDSYEQYF	TRBV10-3	TRBJ2-7
CASSFTVSNNEQFF	TRBV5-1	TRBJ2-1
CASSIAPRQNTEAFF	TRBV19	TRBJ1-1
CASSLAGNQPQHF	TRBV5-1	TRBJ1-5
CASSKAPRSGGSTEAFF	TRBV7-6	TRBJ1-1
CASSLYTGGNYEQYF	TRBV28	-
CAISDLGGLGTEAFF	TRBV10-3	TRBJ1-1
CASSEVGQYF	TRBV2	TRBJ2-5
CASSEALSSYEQYF	TRBV5-1	-
CASSRTGVETQYF	TRBV11-1	TRBJ2-5
CASRASGRGETQYF	TRBV28	TRBJ2-5
CASSQTRGYTF	TRBV6-6	TRBJ1-2
CASSYFQGARNEQYF	TRBV6-5	TRBJ2-7
CASSLVGSLSYEQYF	TRBV19	TRBJ2-7
CASSPRLAGNEQFF	TRBV5-1	TRBJ2-1
CASSESYPPGLAKNIQYF	TRBV2	TRBJ2-4
CATSTKQGTQPQHF	TRBV15	TRBJ1-5
CASSQIGRAYGYTF	TRBV4-1	TRBJ1-2
CASSTGPPGYEQYF	TRBV2	TRBJ2-7
CASSYSPGLPHEQYF	TRBV27	TRBJ2-7
CASRVVPGTSNYEQYF	TRBV4-1	TRBJ2-7
CASSSDGYEQYF	TRBV7-9	TRBJ2-7
CASSVDPGRTEAFF	TRBV9	TRBJ1-1
CASSRVGQGRNEQYF	TRBV5-1	TRBJ2-7
CASSLFAGEIYNEQFF	TRBV5-6	TRBJ2-1
CASSLDGSSYEQYF	TRBV5-1	TRBJ2-7
CASSWSGSGNTGELFF	TRBV7-2	TRBJ2-2
CATMGIQGGETQYF	TRBV2	TRBJ2-5